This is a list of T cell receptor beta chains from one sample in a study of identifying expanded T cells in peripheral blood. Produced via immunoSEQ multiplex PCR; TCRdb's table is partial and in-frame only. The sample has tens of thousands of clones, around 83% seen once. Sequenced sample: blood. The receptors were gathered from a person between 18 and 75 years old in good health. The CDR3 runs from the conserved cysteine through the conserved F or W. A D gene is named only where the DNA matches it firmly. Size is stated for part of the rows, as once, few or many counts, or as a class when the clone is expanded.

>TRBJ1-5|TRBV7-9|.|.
TGTGCCAGCAGCTTAGGGGGGTTAAATCAGCCCCAGCATTTT
CASSLGGLNQPQHF
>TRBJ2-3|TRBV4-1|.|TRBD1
TGCGCCAGCAGCCAAGATGGGACAGGGGTAACAGATACGCAGTATTTT
CASSQDGTGVTDTQYF
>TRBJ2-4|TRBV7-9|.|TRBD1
TGTGCCAGCAGCGCCACAGGGGGAGCCAAAAACATTCAGTACTTC
CASSATGGAKNIQYF
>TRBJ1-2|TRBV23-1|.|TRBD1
TGCGCCAGCAGTCAATGTACAGGGGACACTAACTATGGCTACACCTTC
CASSQCTGDTNYGYTF
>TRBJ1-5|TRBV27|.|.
TGTGCCAGCAGTTTGTCTAGCAATCAGCCCCAGCATTTT
CASSLSSNQPQHF
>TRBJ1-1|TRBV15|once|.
TGTGCCACCAGCAGAGGCACTGAAGCTTTCTTT
CATSRGTEAFF
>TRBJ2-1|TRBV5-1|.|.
TGCGCCAGCAGCTTTTCCTCCCTAGTAAATGAGCAGTTCTTC
CASSFSSLVNEQFF
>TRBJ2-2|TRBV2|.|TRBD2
TGTGCCAGCAAACTAGCGGGAGGCCTTGGGGGGGAGCTGTTTTTT
CASKLAGGLGGELFF
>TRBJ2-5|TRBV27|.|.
TGTGCCAGCAGTCCCCCACGCCTCAGGGAGACCCAGTACTTC
CASSPPRLRETQYF
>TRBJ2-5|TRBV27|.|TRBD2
TGTGCCAGCAGTCGCCGGGATACCGGGGGGGAGACCCAGTACTTC
CASSRRDTGGETQYF
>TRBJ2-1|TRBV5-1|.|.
TGCGCCAGCATGGGCGAGAGCTCCTACAATGAGCAGTTCTTC
CASMGESSYNEQFF